These T cell receptor beta chains were read from a single sample in a study of early T cells in non-severe SARS-CoV-2 infection. MiXCR, run by TCRdb on the 5' RACE reads, gives a single entry per CDR3 protein. The table has tens of thousands of distinct CDR3 sequences, under 15% seen once. Sequenced material: whole blood. These receptors were obtained from an adult who was a healthcare worker with PCR-confirmed SARS-CoV-2 infection or an uninfected control (not recorded which). CDR3s include the opening cysteine and the closing phenylalanine or tryptophan. D genes are given only for firm matches. The size entry is marked missing in some rows and otherwise reads once, few, many or a size class.

D gene	V gene	J gene	clone size	CDR3 DNA	CDR3 protein
TRBD2	TRBV2	TRBJ2-1	many	TGTGCCAGCAGTGAAGAACTAGCGGGGGTTGACAATGAGCAGTTCTTC	CASSEELAGVDNEQFF
TRBD1	TRBV11-3	TRBJ2-3	.	TGTGCCAGCAGCACCAGGACAGGGGGCGACGCAGATACGCAGTATTTT	CASSTRTGGDADTQYF
.	TRBV12-3/TRBV12-4	TRBJ1-1	few	TGTGCCAGCGTGGGACTGAACACTGAAGCTTTCTTT	CASVGLNTEAFF
.	TRBV9	TRBJ1-1	.	TGTGCCAGCAGCGTCGCGATGAACACTGAAGCTTTCTTT	CASSVAMNTEAFF
.	TRBV29-1	TRBJ2-7	.	TGCAGCGTTGACAACTCCTACGAGCAGTACTTC	CSVDNSYEQYF
.	TRBV29-1	TRBJ2-7	.	TGCAGCGTTGAACACGGAGAGCAGTACTTC	CSVEHGEQYF
TRBD1	TRBV5-8	TRBJ2-6	many	TGTGCCAGCAGCCTAGGAAAGGGACAGGGGAGCAATGGGGCCAACGTCCTGACTTTC	CASSLGKGQGSNGANVLTF
.	TRBV7-8	TRBJ2-2	once	TGTGCCAGCAGCTTAGAGGCCGGGGAGCTTTTTTTT	CASSLEAGELFF
TRBD1	TRBV7-2	TRBJ1-5	many	TGTGCCAGCAGCCAGGGGGGCCCCCAGCATTTT	CASSQGGPQHF
.	TRBV29-1	TRBJ1-4	.	TGCAGCGTTATGGACAGAAGTAATGAAAAACTGTTTTTT	CSVMDRSNEKLFF
TRBD1	TRBV29-1	TRBJ1-2	.	TGCAGCGTTGACTTGACCGAACAGGGGGGGCATGGCTACACCTTC	CSVDLTEQGGHGYTF
.	TRBV5-1	TRBJ1-6	few	TGCGCCAGCAGGGCAGGGAATTCACCCCTCCACTTT	CASRAGNSPLHF
.	TRBV20-1	TRBJ1-1	many	TGCAGTGCTAGACCAAACACTGAAGCTTTCTTT	CSARPNTEAFF
.	TRBV11-2	TRBJ2-3	.	TGTGCCAGCAGCTTAATTTCCCGATCGCAGTATTTT	CASSLISRSQYF
.	TRBV5-1	TRBJ1-1	few	TGCGCCAGCAGCTTGGTGAGGACGGGCACTGAAGCTTTCTTT	CASSLVRTGTEAFF
.	TRBV6-1	TRBJ2-7	few	TGTGCCAGCAGTGAAAAGCCGGACGGAACCTACGAGCAGTACTTC	CASSEKPDGTYEQYF
TRBD1	TRBV2	TRBJ2-7	.	TGTGCCAGCACGGGGGCCGGGACAGGGTCCTACGAGCAGTACTTC	CASTGAGTGSYEQYF
.	TRBV5-6	TRBJ2-4	.	TGTGCCAGCAGCTTGGGCCCAGGCCGTCGAGGGTACTTC	CASSLGPGRRGYF
TRBD2	TRBV12-3/TRBV12-4	TRBJ2-3	many	TGTGCCAGCACTACATCAAGCGGGAGATTCACAGATACGCAGTATTTT	CASTTSSGRFTDTQYF
.	TRBV14	TRBJ2-7	few	TGTGCCAGCAGCCCTATGGCGCCTCCCTACGAGCAGTACTTC	CASSPMAPPYEQYF
.	TRBV7-2	TRBJ2-7	few	TGTGCCAGCAGCTCGACACCAGTTCGCGAGCAGTACTTC	CASSSTPVREQYF
.	TRBV29-1	TRBJ2-7	many	TGCAGCGTTTATGGGGTCGTCGGCGAGCAGTACTTC	CSVYGVVGEQYF
TRBD2	TRBV7-9	TRBJ2-5	.	TGTGCCAGCAGCCGCCGGGCCGGGAGGGGAGAGACCCAGTACTTC	CASSRRAGRGETQYF
.	TRBV3-1	TRBJ2-3	few	TGTGCCAGCAGCCAAGATACAGGGTACGCCACAGATACGCAGTATTTT	CASSQDTGYATDTQYF
.	TRBV6-2/TRBV6-3	TRBJ2-1	many	TGTGCCAGCAGAAGCGACGAGAGCTCCTACAATGAGCAGTTCTTC	CASRSDESSYNEQFF
TRBD1	TRBV5-6	TRBJ1-1	.	TGTGCCAGCAGCTGGGGACAGGGAAACACTGAAGCTTTCTTT	CASSWGQGNTEAFF
TRBD2	TRBV7-2	TRBJ2-5	many	TGTGCCAGCAGCTTAGCGGTAGCGGGGGCACAAGAGACCCAGTACTTC	CASSLAVAGAQETQYF
.	TRBV3-1	TRBJ2-2	few	TGTGCCAGCCGTGGACGGGCCGGGGAGCTGTTTTTT	CASRGRAGELFF
TRBD1	TRBV6-6	TRBJ1-6	.	TGTGCCAGCAGCCCCTCGGACAGGGGGCTTTTCAATTCACCCCTCCACTTT	CASSPSDRGLFNSPLHF
TRBD1	TRBV3-1	TRBJ2-3	few	TGTGCCAGCAGCCTCGGACAGGGCCCAGATACGCAGTATTTT	CASSLGQGPDTQYF
.	TRBV3-1	TRBJ1-2	few	TGTGCCAGCAGCCAAGCGGGGGGCGGAGGCTACACCTTC	CASSQAGGGGYTF
.	TRBV10-3	TRBJ1-4	once	TGTGCCATCAGTGAGAAGCCTGAAAAACTGTTTTTT	CAISEKPEKLFF
.	TRBV20-1	TRBJ2-1	many	TGCAGTGCTAGAGATCCGGCCGGGGCAGTTCGCAATGAGCAGTTCTTC	CSARDPAGAVRNEQFF
TRBD1	TRBV4-3	TRBJ2-3	.	TGCGCCAGCAGCCAAGAAGGGACAGGCTGGGATACGCAGTATTTT	CASSQEGTGWDTQYF
TRBD1	TRBV27	TRBJ2-2	.	TGTGCCAGCAGCCCCGGGACAGGAGGAAATCGCCGGGAGCTGTTTTTT	CASSPGTGGNRRELFF
TRBD1	TRBV14	TRBJ2-7	.	TGTGCCAGCAGCCAAGGAACCCCCCGGTGGACAGGGCTCGGCGAGCAGTACTTC	CASSQGTPRWTGLGEQYF
.	TRBV5-1	TRBJ2-7	.	TGCGCCAGCACCGCAGGGCAGCAAAGCTCCTACGAGCAGTACTTC	CASTAGQQSSYEQYF
TRBD1	TRBV2	TRBJ2-3	.	TGTGCCAGCAGTGAGTCTTGGGACAGGGGCACAGATACGCAGTATTTT	CASSESWDRGTDTQYF